This T cell receptor beta chain was found in a study of cytotoxic CD8 clonotypes in ibrutinib-treated CLL. Whole-study context: Following treatment for a median roughly 12 months, range 6 to 36, response samples were then taken.

The germline CDR1 and CDR2 sequences are SGDLS and YYNGEE. Trimming removed 5 bases at V and 6 bases at J, with 16 bases between. The CDR3 loop spans 14 amino acids. A 1 in 200,000 to 1 in 1 million T cell depth was the sequencing target. TCRdb keeps only in-frame clones here, not all; method: immunoSEQ multiplex PCR. This table holds about 89,000 clones, 70% to 85% found once. Material: PBMCs, obtained after 12 months of ibrutinib treatment. The sequence derives from a human donor with chronic lymphocytic leukemia. The chain couples TRBV9 to TRBJ2-3; D is tentatively TRBD1 or TRBD2 (5 bases each). CDR3 sequence reads: CASSRDRLGDTQYF. The CDR3 bases are TGTGCCAGCAGTCGGGACCGCCTCGGGGATACGCAGTATTTT.